This T cell receptor (beta chain) was recovered during a study of OX40 agonist ivuxolimab in advanced cancers. About the investigation overall: Ivuxolimab was an agonistic, fully human IgG2 monoclonal antibody directed against OX40 (CD134), a costimulatory receptor. Intravenous ivuxolimab was administered to patients every 2 weeks at six dose levels: 0.01, 0.1, 0.3, 1.5, 3 and 10 mg/kg. Of the roughly 52 dose-escalation patients, hepatocellular carcinoma was present in approximately 20, melanoma in around 15, renal cell carcinoma in 9 and head and neck cancer in 9. The dose-escalation cohort was around 83% male with a mean age of around 62 years, ranging from roughly 20 to 85. Prior anti-PD-1, anti-PD-L1 or anti-CTLA-4 therapy was permitted, and 30% to 50% of dose-escalation patients had received checkpoint inhibitors. Partial responses were achieved by three dose-escalation patients, of whom one had hepatocellular carcinoma and two had cutaneous melanoma. Peripheral TCRbeta sequencing was intended to test whether TCR sequence diversity was altered and clonal T-cell expansion was caused by ivuxolimab. The paper describes the monotherapy dose-escalation part (N = 52 patients) of the phase I trial of ivuxolimab. General conclusions and limits of the study: After ivuxolimab, expanded clones were on average more numerous among CD8+ T cells than among CD4+ T cells. Low levels of normalized T-cell clonal expansion were also seen in some patients who did not respond. In the 0.1-3.0 mg/kg groups, partial responders were among the patients with the lowest normalized peripheral clonal expansion, particularly in CD8+ T cells. At doses of 0.1 to 3.0 mg/kg, clonal expansion of both CD4+ and CD8+ blood T cells was observed from baseline to week 6. Which antigens the clonally expanded peripheral T cells were specific for was not determined.

As regards this clone: The specificity of this receptor is unknown. Qualities for individual bases were not recorded, and no much larger clone is one base off.

To sequence the TCRbeta CDR3 region, genomic DNA was isolated from the sorted cells. TCRbeta CDR3 regions were sequenced using the immunoSEQ Assay. TCRdb took this table from immuneACCESS and kept in-frame rearrangements with V and J called. Such tables lack part of the clones; where checked against another copy, unresolved V genes explain under half of the gap, and the rest is unexplained. In this sample the table shows about 73,000 clones, 85% to 90% of which occur a single time. The ten largest clones take up over 9.5% of the sample. Patients with autoimmune disease history or receiving systemic immunosuppression were excluded from the trial. In every dose cohort, peripheral blood was drawn for TCR sequencing at baseline, cycle 4 day 1, and cycle 7 day 1. The samples were taken from a phase I, first-in-human, multicenter, open-label dose-escalation trial of ivuxolimab. Adults with locally advanced or metastatic head and neck squamous cell, hepatocellular, melanoma or renal cell carcinoma were enrolled in the trial. Before TCR sequencing, CD4+ and CD8+ T cells were separately sorted from peripheral blood.

The trim is 6 bases for V and 6 bases for J, with a gap of 18 bases between the germline ends. Based on the germline V gene, the CDR1 and CDR2 sequences are MDHEN and SYDVKM. The CDR3 sequence holds 15 residues, the cysteine and phenylalanine included. Of all the DNA, just the CDR3 is kept, 45 bases in frame from base 1. The specimen was CD4+ or CD8+ T cells sorted from blood, collected in a trial of the OX40 agonist ivuxolimab. In this chain, TRBV28 is recombined with TRBJ2-1; a weak D assignment points to TRBD2 (6 bases agree). The sequence came from an adult with an advanced solid tumor such as melanoma, head and neck, liver or kidney cancer. This receptor has the CDR3 CASRARGGLSNEQFF. The sequenced DNA: TGTGCCAGCAGGGCTCGAGGAGGGTTAAGCAATGAGCAGTTCTTC.